The clone carrying this T cell receptor (beta chain) was seen many times. The data originate from a study of T cells in Graves' hyperthyroidism and ophthalmopathy. The V gene lost 5 bases and the J gene lost 3 bases, with 17 bases spanning the gap. The CDR3 sequence is 16 residues long. Germline V lookup: CDR1 SEHNR, CDR2 FQNEAQ (reference sequence). TCR beta CDR3 regions were amplified from RNA transcripts. Initially, a first-round RT-PCR of the TCR CDR3 employed the HTBI primer set. In TCRdb, the multiplex PCR reads were re-called with MiXCR into one record per CDR3 protein. Of more than 300,000 distinct CDR3 sequences in the sample, about 15% were seen once. Patients having uncontrolled infection, another autoimmune disease, pregnancy or lactation were not included. Extraction of PBMCs used more than 8.5 ml of fresh peripheral blood.

V and J are TRBV7-9 and TRBJ2-4; possibly TRBD2 for D (7 bases). This clonotype was sampled from a woman in her thirties with Graves' ophthalmopathy. The material sequenced was blood. CDR3 nucleotides: TGTGCCAGCAGCGGGGGGGCAGGATCCGACAAAAACATTCAGTACTTC. It yields the protein CASSGGAGSDKNIQYF.